A single sample is the source of the 3 T cell receptor beta chains below, sequenced in a study of shared clonotypes between healthy human individuals. Data came from immunoSEQ multiplex PCR; TCRdb stores just in-frame clones and leaves some out. The sample carries fewer than 500,000 clones, over 75% recorded once. Sequences were obtained from PBMCs. These receptors all come from a woman in her forties in good health. Some clones in this sample may be carry-over from other donors' samples.

The chain uses TRBV5-5 and TRBJ1-1, with a possible D match to TRBD1 (6 bases). Deletions cut 10 bases from V and 1 base from J, with 14 bases between. The CDR3 covers 13 residues. Germline V CDR1 and CDR2: SGHKS, YYEKEE (reference sequence). CDR3 DNA: TGTGCCGGGGGCCGAGACACGAACACTGAAGCTTTCTTT. Translating it yields CAGGRDTNTEAFF. Complete variable domain (other parts from reference TRBV5-5 and TRBJ1-1): DAGVTQSPTHLIKTRGQQVTLRCSPISGHKSVSWYQQVLGQGPQFIFQYYEKEERGRGNFPDRFSARQFPNYSSELNVNALLLGDSALYLCAGGRDTNTEAFFGQGTRLTVV.

This clone was observed a single time. The chain joins TRBV27 to TRBJ2-7; 12 positions agree with TRBD1. Looked up from germline, CDR1 is MNHEY and CDR2 is SMNVEV (reference sequence). The CDR3 covers 18 residues. Germline trimming cut 6 bases from V and 3 bases from J; bases unmatched to any gene: 15. The CDR3 DNA reads as TGTGCCAGCAGCGGGACAGGGGGCGGGCGGGGTTCAATCTACGAGCAGTACTTC. The encoded protein is CASSGTGGGRGSIYEQYF.

The gene calls are TRBV5-1 and TRBJ2-3; 7 nucleotides match TRBD1. Unmatched junction bases numbered 3, after V lost 0 bases and J lost 5 bases. This CDR3 is built from 14 residues. The V gene's germline CDR1 is SGHRS and CDR2 YFSETQ. This CDR3 is CASSLVPGGDTQYF. The CDR3 nucleotides are TGCGCCAGCAGCTTGGTGCCAGGGGGAGATACGCAGTATTTT.